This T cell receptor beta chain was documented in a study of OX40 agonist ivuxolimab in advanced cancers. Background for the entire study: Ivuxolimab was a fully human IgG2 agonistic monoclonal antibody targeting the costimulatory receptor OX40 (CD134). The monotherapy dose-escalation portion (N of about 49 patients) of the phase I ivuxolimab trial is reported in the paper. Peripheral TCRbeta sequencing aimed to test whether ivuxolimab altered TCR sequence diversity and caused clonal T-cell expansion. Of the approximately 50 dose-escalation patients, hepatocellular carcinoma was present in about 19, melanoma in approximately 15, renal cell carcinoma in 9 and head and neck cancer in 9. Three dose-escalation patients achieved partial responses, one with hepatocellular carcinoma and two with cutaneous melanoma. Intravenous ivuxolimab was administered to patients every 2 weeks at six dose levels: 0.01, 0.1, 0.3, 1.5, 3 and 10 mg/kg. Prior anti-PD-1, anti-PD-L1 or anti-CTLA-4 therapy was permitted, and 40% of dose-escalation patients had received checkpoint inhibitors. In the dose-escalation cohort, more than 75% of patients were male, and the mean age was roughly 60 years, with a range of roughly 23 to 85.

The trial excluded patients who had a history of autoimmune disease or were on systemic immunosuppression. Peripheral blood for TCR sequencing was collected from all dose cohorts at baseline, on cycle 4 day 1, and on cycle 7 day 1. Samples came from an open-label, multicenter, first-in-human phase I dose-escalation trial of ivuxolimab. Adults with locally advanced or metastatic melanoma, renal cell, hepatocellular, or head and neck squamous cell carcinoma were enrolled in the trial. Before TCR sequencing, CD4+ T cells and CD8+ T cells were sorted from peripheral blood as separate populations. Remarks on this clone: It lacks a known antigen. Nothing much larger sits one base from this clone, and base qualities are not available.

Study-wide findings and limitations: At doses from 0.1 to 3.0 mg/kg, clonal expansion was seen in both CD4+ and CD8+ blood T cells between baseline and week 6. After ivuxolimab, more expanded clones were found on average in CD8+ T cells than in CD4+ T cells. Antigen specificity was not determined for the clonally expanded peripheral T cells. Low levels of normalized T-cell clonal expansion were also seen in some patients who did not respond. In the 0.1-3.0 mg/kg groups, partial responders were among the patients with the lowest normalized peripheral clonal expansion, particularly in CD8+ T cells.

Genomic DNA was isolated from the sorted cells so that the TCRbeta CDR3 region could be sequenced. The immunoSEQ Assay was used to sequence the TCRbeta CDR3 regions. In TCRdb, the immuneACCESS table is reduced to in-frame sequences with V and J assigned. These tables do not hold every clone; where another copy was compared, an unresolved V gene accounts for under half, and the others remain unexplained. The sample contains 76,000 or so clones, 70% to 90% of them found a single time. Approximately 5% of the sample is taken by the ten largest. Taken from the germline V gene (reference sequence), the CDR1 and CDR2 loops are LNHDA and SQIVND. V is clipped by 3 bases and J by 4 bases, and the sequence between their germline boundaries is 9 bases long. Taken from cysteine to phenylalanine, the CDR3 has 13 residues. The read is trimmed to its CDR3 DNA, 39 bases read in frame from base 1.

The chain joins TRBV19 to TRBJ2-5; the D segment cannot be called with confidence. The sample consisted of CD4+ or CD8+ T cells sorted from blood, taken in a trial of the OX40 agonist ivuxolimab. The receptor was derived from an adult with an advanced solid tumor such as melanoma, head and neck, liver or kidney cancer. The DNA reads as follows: TGTGCCAGTAGTATGTTATCGCGAGAGACCCAGTACTTC. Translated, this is CASSMLSRETQYF.